This T cell receptor beta chain appears in the sequencing data of a study of T cell repertoires in cytomegalovirus infection. About the study: It was recently identified HLA-C-restricted and well-studied HLA-B-restricted CMV epitopes that the study used. Public TCR beta signatures were indicative of both CMV infection and a matching HLA type. General study findings and limits: There were HLA-C-restricted CMV-specific TCR beta clonotypes dominating the ex vivo response. Identification of carriers of CMV plus the relevant HLA was achieved through cumulative public TCR beta family frequency.

TCRdb itself ran the reads through MiXCR, one entry per CDR3 protein. Altogether about 830,000 distinct CDR3 sequences are present, about 33% being singletons, with the ten largest covering 9.5% to 15%. The CDR3 contains 16 residues. Germline V lookup: CDR1 MNHNS, CDR2 SASEGT. Trimming removed 5 bases from V and 2 bases from J; junction bases left unmatched: 9. A remark on this clonotype: Its antigen is currently unknown.

The chain couples TRBV6-1 to TRBJ1-5; 7 bases fit TRBD1. This receptor was identified in a human donor in good health (CMV status not recorded). Some clones in this sample may be carry-over from other donors' samples. The sample consisted of cultured CD8+ T cells from PBMCs, taken from culture after CMV antigen stimulation. In DNA, the CDR3 is TGTGCCAGCAGTCGACGGCAGGGGGACGGCAATCAGCCCCAGCATTTT. This codes for CASSRRQGDGNQPQHF.